Listed here is a single TCR beta chain. This clone's antigen is unknown. The junction and the germline gene differ at one end; a read error may be behind it. This record belongs to a study of Ad26.COV2.S vaccination and SARS-CoV-2 variants (dated by TCRdb to about 2021). Study-wide context: Vaccine-arm donors were drawn from COV1001, a multicentre, randomized, double-blind, placebo-controlled phase I-IIa trial of Ad26.COV2.S in healthy adults. Ad26.COV2.S was given intramuscularly at 5x10^10 or 1x10^11 viral particles, as a single shot or as two shots 56 days apart. Throughout the experiments and outcome assessment, investigators stayed blinded to trial group allocation. Trial participants were randomized into five groups of five: low-dose or high-dose Ad26.COV2.S given once or twice, or placebo on both occasions. Sequencing of the TCRbeta repertoire served to evaluate the specificity and breadth of SARS-CoV-2-reactive T cell receptors following Ad26.COV2.S vaccination. A total of approximately 32 samples were included in the TCR-sequenced set, comprising about 20 Ad26.COV2.S vaccine recipients, 5 placebo recipients and 8 SARS-CoV-2 convalescent individuals. Study-level results and caveats: After vaccination, spike-specific CD8+ and CD4+ T cell responses were reported to show substantial breadth. Comparing responses between vaccine doses or regimens was not something the study was powered to do. Spike-specific TCR breadth was higher in Ad26.COV2.S recipients than in placebo recipients (P = 0.0014). Vaccine and placebo recipients had similar non-spike TCR breadth, a finding consistent with the vaccine containing only spike. The authors noted that total T cell responses may have been underestimated by the TCR breadth and depth analyses.

The immunoSEQ Assay was used to sequence TCRbeta CDR3 regions. After extraction, genomic DNA underwent amplification by bias-controlled multiplex PCR, followed by high-throughput sequencing. The authors' analysis ran thus. To quantify the absolute abundance of every unique TCRbeta CDR3 region, sequences were collapsed and filtered. T cell fraction was estimated by normalizing TCRbeta template counts to usable DNA, with usable DNA measured through amplification of reference genes found in all nucleated cells. Repertoire TCRs were annotated as SARS-CoV-2-specific by exact matching of V gene, CDR3 amino acid sequence and J gene to a known reactive TCR set. The reference SARS-CoV-2 TCR set came from MIRA and was filtered for enrichment in COVID-19-positive ImmuneCODE repertoires, removing public or cross-reactive TCRs. Drawing on the MIRA antigens, annotated TCRs were analysed further at the level of specific ORF or position within ORF. Depth was the summed frequency of annotated unique rearrangements, while breadth was defined as annotated unique rearrangements over total unique productive rearrangements. Two-sided Wilcoxon rank-sum tests were used to compare TCR breadth between groups. As stored in TCRdb, this immuneACCESS dataset retains in-frame rearrangements with V and J assigned. A fraction of the clones does not appear; measured against another copy, unresolved V genes explain less than half of the discrepancy, and the remainder lacks a known reason. That table furnishes V, J and clone size, whereas the DNA furnished D and trimming. The sample table holds about 440,000 clones, of which less than 95% were seen once. The leading ten clones occupy roughly 4% of the sample.

Reading from cysteine to phenylalanine, the CDR3 counts 19 amino acids. The entry retains the CDR3 DNA only, 57 bases that are in frame from base 1. CDR1 and CDR2 (LGHNA, YSLEER) derive from the germline V gene. The sample's treatment or condition label, in plain terms: approximately 18 received Ad26.COV2.S at low or high dose, single or two shots; five or six received placebo; per-sample allocation not given. For vaccine and placebo recipients, repertoires were sequenced using samples collected on day 63 after the first injection. In Cohort 1b, fewer than 30 adults aged 18-55 years were enrolled at a single site in Boston, USA, between 29 July and 7 August 2020. Ad26.COV2.S consisted of a replication-incompetent adenovirus type 26 vector by which a prefusion-stabilized SARS-CoV-2 spike protein from the original Wuhan strain was expressed.

Rearrangement joined TRBV4-3 to TRBJ1-6, with 12 junctional bases fitting TRBD1. The starting material was peripheral blood, obtained in a trial of Ad26.COV2.S vaccine versus placebo. This TCR came from a person aged 18-60 years who received the Ad26.COV2.S COVID-19 vaccine or a placebo. The CDR3 loop reads CTSSHSDSGTGGENSPLHF. The nucleotide sequence is given as TGCACCAGCAGCCACAGTGACTCCGGGACAGGGGGCGAAAATTCACCCCTCCACTTT.